This T cell receptor beta chain came from a study of blood T cell repertoires in COVID-19 (dated by TCRdb to 2018 to 2020). With respect to the entire study: The collaborator samples originated in the United States, Italy and Spain and spanned the acute and convalescent phases of COVID-19. The prospective study material was composed of cDNA or gDNA derived from T cells, B-cell-depleted T cells, or PBMCs. The dataset comprised deeply sampled blood TCRbeta repertoires from subjects exposed to, actively infected with, or recovered from COVID-19. The repertoires were released in a freely available public database intended as a resource for research on the immune response to SARS-CoV-2. The samples were drawn from two sources: the first 160 participants of the ongoing ImmuneRACE study, and 1,254 subjects contributed by 6 global collaborators. The sample metadata nearly always contained a de-identified subject ID, COVID-19 status, age in years and sex. Where available, HLA class I and class II types were obtained from metadata supplied by the sample provider rather than from assay-based typing. What the study reported, not specific to this receptor: Clinical and demographic metadata were provided uncurated, with the amount varying by source and participant.

TCRbeta CDR3 regions were amplified from genomic DNA by means of the immunoSEQ Assay, a bias-controlled multiplex PCR. On the study's bioinformatics: Within the assay, amplification of reference gene primers was used to estimate how many nucleated cells each sample contained. To quantify the absolute abundance of each unique TCRbeta CDR3 rearrangement, sequence reads were collapsed and filtered. For each sample, productive Simpson clonality was calculated as the square root of Simpson's diversity index over productive rearrangements. Not all clones reach the TCRdb copy of this immuneACCESS table, which keeps in-frame sequences only. Checked studies attribute under half of the gap to unresolved V genes and leave the rest unexplained. The V and J calls and clone size are taken from that table; D and trimming were inferred from the DNA. This sample lists some 260,000 clones; approximately 90% were detected once. The top ten clones comprise approximately 2.2% of the sample.

Another Seattle source contributed samples from volunteer blood donors who had recovered from COVID-19. Each collaborating institution followed its own protocols to collect whole blood in K2EDTA tubes. For TCRbeta analysis, collaborator samples were shipped as frozen whole blood, as isolated PBMCs, or as DNA extracted from either sample type. Via the germline V gene, CDR1 is SGDLS and CDR2 YYNGEE. Relative to germline, V is missing 0 bases and J is missing 2 bases, with 4 bases of the junction outside any gene match. From the cysteine through the phenylalanine, the CDR3 covers 15 amino acids. Only the CDR3 DNA stays, 45 bases, in frame from base 1. With respect to this clone: This receptor's antigen is unknown. Base quality data are lacking; no much larger clone is found one base away.

Specimen: peripheral blood. This chain is built from TRBV9 and TRBJ2-7, with 8 bases in between that match TRBD2. This receptor was obtained from a woman between 35 and 50 years old who had recovered from COVID-19. CDR3 protein: CASSVEGGGTYEQYF. The nucleotide sequence reads TGTGCCAGCAGCGTAGAGGGCGGGGGGACCTACGAGCAGTACTTC.